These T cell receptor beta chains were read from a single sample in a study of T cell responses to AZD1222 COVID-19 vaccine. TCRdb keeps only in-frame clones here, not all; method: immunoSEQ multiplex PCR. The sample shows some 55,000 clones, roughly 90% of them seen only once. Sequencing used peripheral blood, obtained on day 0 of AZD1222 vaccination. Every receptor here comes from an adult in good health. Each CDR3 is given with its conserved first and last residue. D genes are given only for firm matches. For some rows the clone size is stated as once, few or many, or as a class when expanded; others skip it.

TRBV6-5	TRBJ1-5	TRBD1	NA	TGTGCCAGCAGTTTATTTCAGGGGGCATTGGATCAGCCCCAGCATTTT	CASSLFQGALDQPQHF
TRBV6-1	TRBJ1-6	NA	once	TGTGCCAGCAGTGAAGCTCAAAATTCACCCCTCCACTTT	CASSEAQNSPLHF
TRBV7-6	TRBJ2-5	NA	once	TGTGCCAGCAGCCCTGCGGGAGAGACCCAGTACTTC	CASSPAGETQYF
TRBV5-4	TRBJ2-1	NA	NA	TGTGCCAGCAGTTCGCCGGGACTCTTAAATGAGCAGTTCTTC	CASSSPGLLNEQFF
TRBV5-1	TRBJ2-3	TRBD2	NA	TGCGCCAGCAGCTTGGATGCTAGCGGGATCCCCGGGGATACGCAGTATTTT	CASSLDASGIPGDTQYF
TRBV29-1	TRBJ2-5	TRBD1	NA	TGCAGCGTGGGACAGGGACAAGAGACCCAGTACTTC	CSVGQGQETQYF
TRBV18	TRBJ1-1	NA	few	TGTGCCAGCTCACCTCCAGGGTTGAGGGCTTTCTTT	CASSPPGLRAFF
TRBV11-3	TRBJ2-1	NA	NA	TGTGCCAGCAGCTTAGGAGGGCCTGGGTACAATGAGCAGTTCTTC	CASSLGGPGYNEQFF
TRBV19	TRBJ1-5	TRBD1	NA	TGTGCCAGTAGTATAAGGACAGGTGGAGGTCAGCCCCAGCATTTT	CASSIRTGGGQPQHF
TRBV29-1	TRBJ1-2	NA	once	TGCAGCGGCAGGGACGGCCCCTATGGCTACACCTTC	CSGRDGPYGYTF
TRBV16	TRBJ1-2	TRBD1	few	TGTGCCAGCAGCCAATTGGGGAACCCGGGACAGGGGTCGGTAAATGGCTACACCTTC	CASSQLGNPGQGSVNGYTF
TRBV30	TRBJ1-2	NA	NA	TGTGCCTGGAAGCCAGGAAACTATGGCTACACCTTC	CAWKPGNYGYTF
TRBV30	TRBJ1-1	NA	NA	TGTGCCGCCGGACCAGACACTGAAGCTTTCTTT	CAAGPDTEAFF
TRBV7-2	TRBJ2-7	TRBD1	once	TGTGCCAGCAGCTTATCTCAGACAGGGCCCTACGAGCAGTACTTC	CASSLSQTGPYEQYF
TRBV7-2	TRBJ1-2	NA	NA	TGTGCCAGCAGCTTAGCCTCCAGGACTGTACCCGTTGGCTACACCTTC	CASSLASRTVPVGYTF
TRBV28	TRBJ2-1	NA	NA	TGTGCCAGCAGTTTGCGGGGTGGAGGCAATGAGCAGTTCTTC	CASSLRGGGNEQFF
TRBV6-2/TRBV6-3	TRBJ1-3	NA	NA	TGTGCCAGCAGTTACACCAGAGGCTCTGGAAACACCATATATTTT	CASSYTRGSGNTIYF
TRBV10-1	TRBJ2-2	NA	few	TGCGCCAGCAGTGTCCCGGGGGCGGACGGGGAGCTGTTTTTT	CASSVPGADGELFF
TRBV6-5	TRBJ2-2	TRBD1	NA	TGTGCCAGCAGTTACCGTACAGGGGCCGGGGAGCTGTTTTTT	CASSYRTGAGELFF
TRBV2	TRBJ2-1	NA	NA	TGTGCCAGCAGACGAGCTGGAGAGCAGTTCTTC	CASRRAGEQFF
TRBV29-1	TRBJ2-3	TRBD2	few	TGCAGCGGGGAACTAGCGGGGGGGACAGATACGCAGTATTTT	CSGELAGGTDTQYF
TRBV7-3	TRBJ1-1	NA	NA	TGTGCCAGCGGACTAACAGGGTCTTCTGAAGCTTTCTTT	CASGLTGSSEAFF
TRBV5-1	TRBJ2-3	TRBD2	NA	TGCGCCAGCAGCTTGGTGGGAGGGTCTATCTTGACAGATACGCAGTATTTT	CASSLVGGSILTDTQYF
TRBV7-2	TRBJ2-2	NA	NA	TGTGCCAGCAATTGGGCGGGAAACACCGGGGAGCTGTTTTTT	CASNWAGNTGELFF
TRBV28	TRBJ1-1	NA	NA	TGTGCCAGCAGTTACCCGGGCCGGGGTGAAGCTTTCTTT	CASSYPGRGEAFF
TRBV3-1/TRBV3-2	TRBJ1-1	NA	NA	TGTGCCAGCAGCCTCGGATGGGGAACGACCACTGAAGCTTTCTTT	CASSLGWGTTTEAFF
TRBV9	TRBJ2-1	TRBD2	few	TGTGCCAGCAGCGGGAGCGGGAGCTCCTACAATGAGCAGTTCTTC	CASSGSGSSYNEQFF
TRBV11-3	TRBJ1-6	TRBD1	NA	TGTGCCAGCAGCTCGACGGGACAGGAGAGCTCCTATAATTCACCCCTCCACTTT	CASSSTGQESSYNSPLHF
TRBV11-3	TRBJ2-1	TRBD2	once	TGTGCCAGCAGCGTTGGGACTAGCGGACTCAATGAGCAGTTCTTC	CASSVGTSGLNEQFF
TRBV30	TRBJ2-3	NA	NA	TGTGCCTGGAGTGTACTGTCGGGTACGCAGTATTTT	CAWSVLSGTQYF
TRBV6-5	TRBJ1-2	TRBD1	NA	TGTGCCAGCAGAAAACAGGGGAGGTTTGACGGCTACACCTTC	CASRKQGRFDGYTF
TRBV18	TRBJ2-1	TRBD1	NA	TGTGCCAGCTCACCAAAAGGACAGGGTAGAGGGGAGCAGTTCTTC	CASSPKGQGRGEQFF
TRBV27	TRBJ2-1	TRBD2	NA	TGTGCCAGCAGTTCCACTAGCGGGAGCTACAATGAGCAGTTCTTC	CASSSTSGSYNEQFF
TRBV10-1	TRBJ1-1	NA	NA	TGCGCCAGCAGCCGAGCCATGAACACTGAAGCTTTCTTT	CASSRAMNTEAFF
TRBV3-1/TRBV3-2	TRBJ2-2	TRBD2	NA	TGTGCCAGCAGCCCCCTAGCGGGAGGCGGGGAGCTGTTTTTT	CASSPLAGGGELFF
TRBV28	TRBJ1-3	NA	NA	TGTGCCAGCAGTTTAGGGGGTTCCAGCTACAACTCTGGAAACACCATATATTTT	CASSLGGSSYNSGNTIYF
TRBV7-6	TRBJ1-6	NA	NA	TGTGCCAGCAGCTTATTCCAGATGGGTAGGGGCAGTAATTCACCCCTCCACTTT	CASSLFQMGRGSNSPLHF
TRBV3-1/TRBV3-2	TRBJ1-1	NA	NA	TGTGCCAGCAGCCAAGGTTTAGGGTGGGACACTGAAGCTTTCTTT	CASSQGLGWDTEAFF
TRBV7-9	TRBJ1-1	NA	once	TGTGCCAGCAGCTTAATCGGGGGGCAAGGAGGCACTGAAGCTTTCTTT	CASSLIGGQGGTEAFF
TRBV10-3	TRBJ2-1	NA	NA	TGTGCCATCAGTGGCGACAGGTTTGATGAGCAGTTCTTC	CAISGDRFDEQFF
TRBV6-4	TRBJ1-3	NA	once	TGTGCCAGCAGTCGGGTGGGCAGGGCTACTGCCTCTGGAAACACCATATATTTT	CASSRVGRATASGNTIYF
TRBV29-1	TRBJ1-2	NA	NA	TGCAGCGTTGAAGCCAACTATGGCTACACCTTC	CSVEANYGYTF
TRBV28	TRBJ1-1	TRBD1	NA	TGTGCCAGCAGTTCCAACAGGGGGCGGGCTTTCTTT	CASSSNRGRAFF
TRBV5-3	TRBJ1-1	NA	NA	TGTGCCAGAAGCTTGGGGGGAACGGCGGGAGTTAACACTGAAGCTTTCTTT	CARSLGGTAGVNTEAFF
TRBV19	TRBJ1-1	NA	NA	TGTGCCAGTAGTATAGGAGGAGGGTACCGACACACTGAAGCTTTCTTT	CASSIGGGYRHTEAFF
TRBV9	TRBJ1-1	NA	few	TGTGCCAGCCCCGTAATCGGGGCGGGGGGCACTGAAGCTTTCTTT	CASPVIGAGGTEAFF
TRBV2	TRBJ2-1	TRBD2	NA	TGTGCCAGCAGTGAAGCTTTCTTCATTTTGCCCGTACTCTTAGCGGGGTGCCACAATGAGCAGTTCTTC	CASSEAFFILPVLLAGCHNEQFF
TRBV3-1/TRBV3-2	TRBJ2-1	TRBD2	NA	TGTGCCAGCAGCCAAGGTGTAACTAGCGTCGGTAGCATCTTC	CASSQGVTSVGSIF
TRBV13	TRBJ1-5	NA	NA	TGTGCCAGCAGCTTAGGCATTACAGGTACTCATCAGCCCCAGCATTTT	CASSLGITGTHQPQHF
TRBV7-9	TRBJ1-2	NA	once	TGTGCCAGCAGCTCCTTCACAGCTGGCCCTGGCTACACCTTC	CASSSFTAGPGYTF
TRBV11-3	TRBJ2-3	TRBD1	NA	TGTGCCAGCAGCTTATCGACAGGGGGCTTTAACACAGATACGCAGTATTTT	CASSLSTGGFNTDTQYF
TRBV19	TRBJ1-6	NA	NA	TGTGCCAGTAACGACAGGAGGGCGGATTCACCCCTCCACTTT	CASNDRRADSPLHF
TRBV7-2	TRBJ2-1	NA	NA	TGTGCCAGCAGCTTAGCGCCGGGGTACAATGAGCAGTTCTTC	CASSLAPGYNEQFF
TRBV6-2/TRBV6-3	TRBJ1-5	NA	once	TGTGCCAGCAGTTACGGGGATCAGCCCCAGCATTTT	CASSYGDQPQHF
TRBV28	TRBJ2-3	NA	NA	TGTGCCAGCAGTCCCTCCCTAGCGCCACTCACAGATACGCAGTATTTT	CASSPSLAPLTDTQYF
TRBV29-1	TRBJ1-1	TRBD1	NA	TGCAGCGCTATGGACAGGGTGAACACTGAAGCTTTCTTT	CSAMDRVNTEAFF
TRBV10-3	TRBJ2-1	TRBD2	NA	TGTGCCATCAGTGATTCCCGTGGAGCGGGAGATGAGCAGTTCTTC	CAISDSRGAGDEQFF